This record concerns one T cell receptor (beta chain) sequence. Profiled with immunoSEQ multiplex PCR; TCRdb holds only in-frame clones, not every one. There are some 79,000 clones in the sample; 70% to 90% occur only once, and 3.4% lies in the top ten. The data are from a study of T cell responses to AZD1222 COVID-19 vaccine. The sample here was peripheral blood, taken 28 days after the second AZD1222 dose. The source of this sequence is an adult who received the AZD1222 COVID-19 vaccine.

CDR3 bases: TGCGCCAGCAGGGACATGGCGGGGAGCTACGAGCAGTACTTC. This sequence encodes CASRDMAGSYEQYF. This rearrangement joins TRBV10-2 to TRBJ2-7; tentatively, D is TRBD2 (6 bases). CDR1 and CDR2 (germline): WSHSY, SAAADI. The CDR3 length is 14 residues. Trimming took off 6 bases at V and 3 bases at J, with 15 bases between the two ends.